This entry lists 10 T cell receptor beta chains sequenced from one sample in a study of cytomegalovirus exposure and HLA in healthy donors. 60 Vbeta and 13 Jbeta primers were used in PCR. The repertoire was sequenced with immunoSEQ multiplex PCR; TCRdb's copy has only in-frame clones and lacks some. The table shows about 90,000 clones, with over 65% occurring only once. The sequencing sample was made of PBMCs. The receptors come from a man aged 25 to 40 in good health and CMV-seronegative.

This clone was detected a few times. The chain has TRBV28 and TRBJ2-7, with TRBD2 identical over 12 bases. Trimming took 5 bases from V and 2 from J; bases not matched to a gene: 10. The CDR3 totals 17 residues. The germline gives CDR1 MDHEN, CDR2 SYDVKM. DNA for the CDR3: TGTGCCAGCAGTGGTGGACTAGCGGGGCCTCCCCCCTACGAGCAGTACTTC. This encodes CASSGGLAGPPPYEQYF.

V gene TRBV7-3 combines with J gene TRBJ2-2; TRBD1 matches 8 bases. Trimming cost V 2 bases and J 4 bases; bases outside gene matches: 12. Germline V gives CDR1 SGHTA, CDR2 FQGTGA. CDR3 length equals 18 residues. The CDR3 here is CASSLFPRQGPLTGELFF. The CDR3 DNA is TGTGCCAGCAGCTTATTCCCCCGACAGGGGCCTCTCACCGGGGAGCTGTTTTTT. Looking up the rest from reference TRBV7-3 and TRBJ2-2 gives the full variable domain: GAGVSQTPSNKVTEKGKYVELRCDPISGHTALYWYRQSLGQGPEFLIYFQGTGAADDSGLPNDRFFAVRPEGSVSTLKIQRTERGDSAVYLCASSLFPRQGPLTGELFFGEGSRLTVL.

This clone was recorded a few times. The chain carries TRBV6-4 and TRBJ1-1; no definite D call. This CDR3 is 14 amino acids long. CDR1 and CDR2 (germline): MRHNA, SNTAGT. V dropped 6 bases and J dropped 7 bases, with 18 bases sitting between them. CDR3 DNA sequence: TGTGCCAGCAGATTTAACACTAGGGCAGTTGAAGCTTTCTTT. This gives the protein CASRFNTRAVEAFF.

This clone was counted between two and nine times. This chain uses TRBV6-5 with TRBJ1-2, with D tentatively TRBD1 (6 bases). Germline V gene lookup returns CDR1 MNHEY and CDR2 SVGAGI. The CDR3 runs 15 residues. V shed 5 bases and J shed 1 base, with 14 bases lying between them. The CDR3: CASSPQGGYNYGYTF. In nucleotides, the CDR3 is TGTGCCAGCAGTCCACAGGGAGGGTATAACTATGGCTACACCTTC.

The chain employs TRBV9 and TRBJ2-5; TRBD2 matches 8 bases. The CDR3 runs 19 residues. Germline loops: CDR1 SGDLS, CDR2 YYNGEE. V lost 0 bases and J lost 1; bases outside the gene matches: 14. CDR3 in amino acids: CASSVAPSGGALGQETQYF. As DNA, the CDR3 is TGTGCCAGCAGCGTAGCTCCGAGCGGGGGCGCTTTAGGCCAAGAGACCCAGTACTTC.

This chain uses TRBV19 with TRBJ2-3; 10 positions agree with TRBD1. Trimming removed 3 bases from V and 4 bases from J; junction bases left unmatched: 7. This CDR3 contains 16 residues. Germline loops: CDR1 LNHDA, CDR2 SQIVND (reference sequence). The CDR3 DNA reads TGTGCCAGTAGTATTGGGACAGGGGTTTACCCAGATACGCAGTATTTT. Its protein is CASSIGTGVYPDTQYF.

The rearrangement uses TRBV6-1 and TRBJ1-5; D is possibly TRBD1 (5 bases). Germline CDR1 MNHNS, CDR2 SASEGT. V lost 6 bases and J lost 0, with 9 bases in between. The CDR3 runs to 14 residues. For the CDR3, the DNA is TGTGCCAGCAGAGGCGGGGGTAGCAATCAGCCCCAGCATTTT. It specifies CASRGGGSNQPQHF.

The V gene is TRBV1, the J gene TRBJ2-7; the listed D gene, TRBD1, was not tested against the DNA. TRBV1 is listed as a pseudogene. This CDR3 region has 16 residues. CDR3 sequence (DNA): TGCACCAGCAGCAAATTGGGACAGGGGTTCTCCTACGAGCAGTACTTC. Protein sequence: CTSSKLGQGFSYEQYF.

In this sample, this clone turned up a few times. J is TRBJ2-1 and V is TRBV19; D uncertain. The CDR3 has 14 amino acids. Germline values: CDR1 LNHDA, CDR2 SQIVND (reference sequence). V gave up 3 bases and J gave up 2 bases, with 8 bases separating them. The CDR3 loop reads CASSIALTYNEQFF. CDR3 DNA sequence: TGTGCCAGTAGTATCGCGCTGACCTACAATGAGCAGTTCTTC.

V and J are TRBV21-1 and TRBJ2-3; the DNA was not compared with TRBD1, the D call given in the table. TRBV21-1 is a pseudogene locus. This CDR3 is 19 amino acids long. Here the CDR3 DNA reads TGTGCCAGCAACCCCCACTGGGGGACAGATCATTCTTTCACAGATACGCAGTATTTT. It translates to CASNPHWGTDHSFTDTQYF.